Sequencing of this TCR beta chain was carried out in a study of cytomegalovirus exposure and HLA in healthy donors. Findings of the study overall: Reported results showed that the classifier diagnosed cytomegalovirus status with high specificity and sensitivity.

Using immunoSEQ multiplex PCR, the repertoire was profiled, and TCRdb retains in-frame clones only, with some absent. Among hundreds of thousands of clones listed, about 83% were seen once. The J segment lost 4 bases and the V segment lost 2 bases, leaving 5 bases of the junction unmatched. The CDR3 is 17 residues long. CDR1 and CDR2 from the germline V gene are LGHNA and YNFKEQ. A remark on this clone: The antigen is not known.

J is TRBJ2-1 and V is TRBV4-2, with TRBD2 matching over 13 bases. Material for sequencing was PBMCs. The receptor's source is a man aged 18 to 30 in good health and CMV-seronegative. CDR3 sequence: CASSQPGGLAGYNEQFF. The CDR3 nucleotides are TGTGCCAGCAGCCAACCTGGGGGACTAGCGGGATACAATGAGCAGTTCTTC.